This T cell receptor beta chain was observed in a study of blood T cells in healthy people across ages. Study results and limitations: Unknown donor CMV status possibly confounded expanded clonotype changes. Observed TCR beta diversity showed a strong correlation with the percentage of naive T cells as measured by flow cytometry.

V was cut by 4 bases and J by 0 bases, with 10 bases left in between. The germline CDR1 and CDR2 sequences are SGHNT and YENEEA. The CDR3 consists of 15 residues. As regards this clonotype: Its antigen is unknown.

Through a sample-barcoded 5' primer and a J-beta primer mix, a second PCR was run for roughly 6 to 11 cycles. Each CDR3 protein is one row after TCRdb ran MiXCR on the 5' RACE reads. The sample lists 1.8 million or so distinct CDR3 sequences, 39% seen once, with about 21% in the top ten. J is TRBJ2-1 and V is TRBV11-3, with D possibly being TRBD2 (5 bases). The source is a human donor in good health. Material for sequencing was blood. CDR3 bases: TGTGCCAGCAGCTCCTGGACTGTCTCCTACAATGAGCAGTTCTTC. Protein: CASSSWTVSYNEQFF.